This T cell receptor (beta chain) was sequenced during a study of cytomegalovirus exposure and HLA in healthy donors. At the level of the study: Researchers previously reported finding 90 million to 120 million unique TCR beta sequences from 150 million to 200 million T cells. Study-wide findings and caveats: Researchers reported in a later analysis that a missense DCLRE1C variant was tied to TCR beta V- and J-gene trimming.

The CDR3 loop spans 12 amino acids. The V and J ends lost 4 bases and 6 bases respectively, with 10 bases between them. Germline CDR1 reads SEHNR; CDR2 reads FQNEAQ (reference sequence). PCR was performed using 60 Vbeta and 13 Jbeta primers. Generated by immunoSEQ multiplex PCR, the TCRdb table keeps only in-frame clones and is missing some. The sample has some 56,000 clones; around 80% are singletons. About this clone itself: Antigen: not known.

The source of this sequence is a woman aged 40 to 55 in good health and CMV-seronegative. The sequencing sample was made of PBMCs. The gene calls are TRBV7-9 and TRBJ2-7; tentatively, D is TRBD1 (7 bases). CDR3 coding DNA: TGTGCCAGCAGCTCGCGGGACAGCGAGCAGTACTTC. Translating gives CASSSRDSEQYF.